The TCR beta chain under discussion was sequenced for a study of T cells in Graves' hyperthyroidism and ophthalmopathy. Study results and limitations: Separating ophthalmopathy from stable hyperthyroidism was achieved by a 13 V-J model.

The CDR3 has 12 amino acids. CDR1 is GTSNPN and CDR2 is SVGIG in the germline V gene (reference sequence). Trimming at V came to 4 bases and at J to 6 bases, leaving 5 bases not matched to a gene. Amplification of TCR beta CDR3 regions was performed using RNA transcripts as template. The TCR CDR3 was amplified in a first-round RT-PCR using the HTBI primer set. TCRdb used MiXCR to reprocess the multiplex PCR reads, holding one entry per CDR3 protein. The sample lists about 350,000 distinct CDR3 sequences, under 20% occurring once. This clonotype appeared many times. Its antigen is as yet unknown. Sequenced sample: blood. The V and J genes are TRBV30 and TRBJ2-5; 7 bases line up with TRBD1. The sequence came from a woman younger than 35 with Graves' hyperthyroidism. CDR3 amino acids: CAWTGTDKTQYF. CDR3 DNA sequence: TGTGCCTGGACCGGGACAGACAAGACCCAGTACTTC. Complete variable domain (other parts from reference TRBV30 and TRBJ2-5): SQTIHQWPATLVQPVGSPLSLECTVEGTSNPNLYWYRQAAGRGLQLLFYSVGIGQISSEVPQNLSASRPQDRQFILSSKKLLLSDSGFYLCAWTGTDKTQYFGPGTRLLVL.